This passage covers 17 T cell receptor beta chains from one sample sequenced in a study of STAT5B mutations in CD4+ large granular lymphocyte leukemia (dated 2022 in TCRdb). Receptors were amplified or captured by the immunoSEQ multiplex PCR assay. Sourced from immuneACCESS, this table was stored by TCRdb with only in-frame sequences that have V and J called. A share of the clones is absent; for the studies checked, an unresolved V gene accounts for under half, and the remainder has no known explanation. For this sample there are fewer than 50,000 clones; 80% to 90% appear just once. 2.6% of the sample is taken by the ten largest. The sequenced material came from CD4+ T cells from blood buffy coats. These receptors were taken from a human donor in good health.

The rearrangement uses TRBV6-1 and TRBJ1-3; D possibly corresponds to TRBD1 (6 bases). The CDR3 is 15 residues long. CDR1 is MNHNS and CDR2 is SASEGT in the germline V gene. With 0 bases removed from V and 7 bases from J, the gap between germline ends came to 13 bases. CDR3 sequence (DNA): TGTGCCAGCAGTGAAGCCGCGGGACATCGGAACACCATATATTTT. Its protein is CASSEAAGHRNTIYF.

The genes are TRBV5-5 and TRBJ1-1; TRBD1 is a possible D gene (6 bases). Trimming stripped 4 bases from V and 0 bases from J, with 13 bases between. Germline V lookup: CDR1 SGHKS, CDR2 YYEKEE (reference sequence). CDR3 length: 15 residues. This chain's CDR3 is CASSPVGGLNTEAFF. Written as DNA, the CDR3 is TGTGCCAGCAGCCCCGTGGGGGGCTTGAACACTGAAGCTTTCTTT.

This clone was picked up a small number of times. The chain carries TRBV6-1 and TRBJ1-1, with TRBD1 matching over 8 bases. V lost 3 bases to trimming and J lost 4 bases; unmatched junction nucleotides: 10. The CDR3 runs 16 residues. Per the germline V gene, CDR1 is MNHNS and CDR2 is SASEGT. The CDR3 DNA reads TGTGCCAGCAGTGACCGGACAGGGTCGGATCCCACTGAAGCTTTCTTT. This codes for CASSDRTGSDPTEAFF.

The chain is built from TRBV5-1 and TRBJ1-1; D remains unclear. This CDR3 is 14 amino acids long. V lost 0 bases and J 5 bases, leaving 11 bases between the germline ends. The germline V gene has CDR1 SGHRS and CDR2 YFSETQ. CDR3 nucleotides: TGCGCCAGCAGCTTGGGAGGGTTTGGGACTGAAGCTTTCTTT. Translating gives CASSLGGFGTEAFF.

V is TRBV5-5 and J is TRBJ2-5; a weak D match, TRBD2 (6 bases). CDR3 length: 15 amino acids. V lost 4 bases and J 1 base, leaving 14 bases between the germline ends. CDR1 is SGHKS, CDR2 YYEKEE, per germline (reference sequence). As DNA, the CDR3 is TGTGCCAGCAGCGGCCGGGACTGGAGCCAAGAGACCCAGTACTTC. It encodes CASSGRDWSQETQYF.

J is TRBJ1-1 and V is TRBV19; perhaps TRBD1 as D (6 bases). Looked up from germline, CDR1 is LNHDA and CDR2 is SQIVND (reference sequence). This CDR3 contains 21 residues. The ends were cut back, 6 bases at V and 0 bases at J, with 32 bases in the middle. The DNA of the CDR3 is TGTGCCAGTAGGGCTACCTCCCTTCGTATGACCGGGAGGGGGTTGAACACTGAAGCTTTCTTT. Its translation is CASRATSLRMTGRGLNTEAFF.

The chain uses TRBV9 and TRBJ1-1; D uncertain. This CDR3 comprises 13 residues. Germline CDR1 is SGDLS and CDR2 is YYNGEE. V was trimmed by 4 bases and J by 11 bases, leaving 18 bases between them. The CDR3 region is CASSPSEARTAFF. The CDR3 DNA reads as TGTGCCAGCAGCCCTTCGGAGGCGAGGACGGCTTTCTTT.

V is TRBV7-9 and J is TRBJ2-2; D is possibly TRBD1 (6 bases). The CDR3 is 17 amino acids. Germline lookup yields CDR1 SEHNR and CDR2 FQNEAQ (reference sequence). V was shortened by 0 bases and J by 1 base, with 12 bases between the two germline ends. CDR3 residues: CASSLALGRGNTGELFF. The DNA for the CDR3 is TGTGCCAGCAGCTTAGCGCTAGGCAGGGGGAACACCGGGGAGCTGTTTTTT.

The chain couples TRBV5-4 to TRBJ1-2; D possibly corresponds to TRBD1 (6 bases). The V gene lost 0 bases and the J gene lost 3 bases, with 12 bases spanning the gap. CDR3 length: 15 amino acids. CDR1 SGHNT and CDR2 YYREEE come from the germline V gene (reference sequence). CDR3 DNA sequence: TGTGCCAGCAGCTTGGGCGGGGACACATACTATGGCTACACCTTC. Protein: CASSLGGDTYYGYTF.

This clone was detected a few times. The V gene is TRBV9, the J gene TRBJ1-1; TRBD1 is a possible D gene (5 bases). Deletions cut 0 bases from V and 5 bases from J, with 11 bases between. The germline V gene encodes CDR1 SGDLS and CDR2 YYNGEE. CDR3 length: 14 amino acids. This chain's CDR3 is CASSVEMWGTEAFF. The CDR3 nucleotides are TGTGCCAGCAGCGTAGAAATGTGGGGGACTGAAGCTTTCTTT.

This chain uses TRBV4-2 with TRBJ1-5; no clear D gene. The CDR3 is 15 residues long. The germline V gene has CDR1 LGHNA and CDR2 YNFKEQ. V was cut by 1 base and J by 4 bases, with 11 bases left in between. The CDR3 spells CASSQGDVGNQPQHF. CDR3 DNA sequence: TGTGCCAGCAGCCAAGGCGATGTGGGAAATCAGCCCCAGCATTTT.

The rearrangement links TRBV9 to TRBJ2-5; TRBD2 might be the D (5 bases). Germline V gene sequence: CDR1 SGDLS, CDR2 YYNGEE. With 8 bases removed from V and 6 bases from J, the gap between germline ends came to 14 bases. The CDR3 is made up of 12 amino acids. CDR3: CASSASSQTQYF. In nucleotides, the CDR3 is TGTGCCAGTTCGGCTAGCAGTCAGACCCAGTACTTC.

In nucleotides, the CDR3 is TGTGCCAGCAGCGTAGCGGTCCTAGCGGGGACGCAGTATTTT. Translated: CASSVAVLAGTQYF. The genes are TRBV9 and TRBJ2-3; TRBD2 matches 9 bases. Germline assignment: CDR1 SGDLS and CDR2 YYNGEE. The CDR3 has 14 amino acids. V shed 0 bases and J 9 bases; nucleotides not matched to a gene: 5.

The genes are TRBV10-3 and TRBJ2-5, with 7 bases lining up with TRBD1. Germline V gene lookup returns CDR1 ENHRY and CDR2 SYGVKD. Losses at the gene ends were 0 bases for V and 5 bases for J; bases not matched to a gene: 15. The CDR3 consists of 18 residues. The chain's CDR3 is CAISESTQAFGQVETQYF. The DNA of the CDR3 is TGTGCCATCAGTGAGTCAACCCAAGCTTTTGGACAGGTGGAGACCCAGTACTTC.

V gene TRBV6-1 combines with J gene TRBJ2-7; possible D gene TRBD1, 6 bases. This CDR3 contains 14 residues. CDR1 and CDR2 (germline): MNHNS, SASEGT. V dropped 6 bases and J dropped 2 bases, with 14 bases sitting between them. The DNA of the CDR3 is TGTGCCAGCAGGTCGGGGACATTCACCTACGAGCAGTACTTC. Translating gives CASRSGTFTYEQYF.

V and J are TRBV11-1 and TRBJ1-3, with no clear D. Trimming took 2 bases from V and 4 from J, leaving 12 bases between them. This CDR3 region has 15 residues. Germline values: CDR1 SGHAT, CDR2 FQDESV (reference sequence). Here the CDR3 reads CASSLSANPGNTIYF. The CDR3 region has the DNA TGTGCCAGCAGCTTATCGGCGAACCCGGGAAACACCATATATTTT.

This chain uses TRBV19 with TRBJ2-3; D may be TRBD1 (5 bases). The CDR3 consists of 14 residues. Trimming took 5 bases from V and 2 from J, leaving 11 bases between them. Germline V lookup: CDR1 LNHDA, CDR2 SQIVND (reference sequence). CDR3 loop: CASSLDIFTDTQYF. Written as DNA, the CDR3 is TGTGCCAGTAGTTTGGACATCTTCACAGATACGCAGTATTTT.